Listed below are T cell receptor beta chains from one sample, sequenced in a study of shared clonotypes between healthy human individuals. The protocol was immunoSEQ multiplex PCR, while the TCRdb copy is restricted to in-frame clones and leaves out a portion. The profile shows about 990,000 clones, roughly 74% of them singletons. The sequencing sample was made of memory CD4+ T cells from PBMCs. The source is a man younger than 35 in good health. Some clones in this sample may be carry-over from other donors' samples. CDR3s include the opening cysteine and the closing phenylalanine or tryptophan. D genes are given only for firm matches. Rows may omit the clone size; those that give it use once, few, many or a size class.

abundance | j_gene | v_gene | d_gene | CDR3nt | CDR3aa
- | TRBJ1-1 | TRBV29-1 | - | TGCAGCGCACTATCCGGAGGGGTGACTGAAGCTTTCTTT | CSALSGGVTEAFF
- | TRBJ2-7 | TRBV29-1 | - | TGCAGCGTTGGGCAGGGCATCTACGAGCAGTACTTC | CSVGQGIYEQYF
once | TRBJ2-3 | TRBV28 | - | TGTGCCAGCAGCTGGTTAAGAGATACGCAGTATTTT | CASSWLRDTQYF
- | TRBJ1-5 | TRBV11-3 | - | TGTGCCAGCAGCCCGAAGGGGGGGGATAGCAATCAGCCCCAGCATTTT | CASSPKGGDSNQPQHF
few | TRBJ2-3 | TRBV7-8 | - | TGTGCCAGCAGCGACCGACAGTTCACAGATACGCAGTATTTT | CASSDRQFTDTQYF
- | TRBJ1-2 | TRBV27 | TRBD1 | TGTGCCAGCAGTTCAGTGTCAGGGGGCTATGGCTACACCTTC | CASSSVSGGYGYTF
- | TRBJ1-5 | TRBV29-1 | TRBD1 | TGCAGCGTTGTGGGACAGGGTGATCATCAGCCCCAGCATTTT | CSVVGQGDHQPQHF
- | TRBJ2-3 | TRBV27 | - | TGTGCCAGCAGTTTAGAACATCCAAGCACAGATACGCAGTATTTT | CASSLEHPSTDTQYF
few | TRBJ2-1 | TRBV2 | TRBD1 | TGTGCCAGCAACCGGGACAGTTCGAATGAGCAGTTCTTC | CASNRDSSNEQFF
- | TRBJ2-7 | TRBV5-5 | - | TGTGCCAGCAGCAATCCTGCCGCGGTAAGCTCCTACGAGCAGTACTTC | CASSNPAAVSSYEQYF
once | TRBJ2-7 | TRBV10-3 | - | TGTGCCATCAGTGAGTCCTTGACAGGTTACTACGAGCAGTACTTC | CAISESLTGYYEQYF
few | TRBJ2-3 | TRBV6-6 | - | TGTGCCAGCACTCTCACGGGGGATACGCAGTATTTT | CASTLTGDTQYF
- | TRBJ1-4 | TRBV4-2 | - | TGTGCCAGCAGCCAAGCTGAAAAACTGTTTTTT | CASSQAEKLFF
few | TRBJ2-1 | TRBV5-4 | - | TGTGCCAGCAGCCGGGAGTCCGGCGGTGAGCAGTTCTTC | CASSRESGGEQFF
few | TRBJ1-4 | TRBV7-6 | - | TGTGCCAGCAGCCTCGAAAAGGCTTTTAATGAAAAACTGTTTTTT | CASSLEKAFNEKLFF
- | TRBJ1-3 | TRBV6-1 | - | TGTGCCAGCAGCGCCGGGGGCCCGGGGAACACCATATATTTT | CASSAGGPGNTIYF
- | TRBJ2-2 | TRBV11-3 | - | TGTGCCAGCAGCCCCGGGCCTGGGGAGCTGTTTTTT | CASSPGPGELFF
once | TRBJ2-7 | TRBV12-2 | - | TGTGCAAGTCGCTTAACGTACATCTACGAGCAGTACTTC | CASRLTYIYEQYF
- | TRBJ2-7 | TRBV4-2 | - | TGTGCCAGCAGCCATCCGCGGCCGGACTACGAGCAGTACTTC | CASSHPRPDYEQYF
- | TRBJ1-1 | TRBV25-1 | - | TGTGCCAGCAGTGAATGGGGAGAAAGGGACACTGAAGCTTTCTTT | CASSEWGERDTEAFF
- | TRBJ2-7 | TRBV4-2 | TRBD2 | TGTGCCAGCAGCCAAGCGCCAGCGGGAGGGTACGAGCAGTACTTC | CASSQAPAGGYEQYF
- | TRBJ2-5 | TRBV7-2 | - | TGTGCCAGCAGCTTGTCCCTATGGGAGGAGACCCAGTACTTC | CASSLSLWEETQYF
- | TRBJ1-1 | TRBV27 | - | TGTGCCAGCAGTCCAATGCGCGGGTCAGGGGATACTGAAGCTTTCTTT | CASSPMRGSGDTEAFF
- | TRBJ1-2 | TRBV20-1 | - | TGCAGTGCTGGGGACGACTATGGCTACACCTTC | CSAGDDYGYTF
- | TRBJ2-3 | TRBV5-1 | - | TGCGCCAGCAGCCAACAGACTAGCACAGATACGCAGTATTTT | CASSQQTSTDTQYF
- | TRBJ2-7 | TRBV28 | - | TGTGCCAGCAGTTTAGGGGGTCTTGGGTTAAGGGAGCAGTACTTC | CASSLGGLGLREQYF
- | TRBJ2-2 | TRBV18 | - | TGTGCCAGCTCACCAAGGGCCCCGAACACCGGGGAGCTGTTTTTT | CASSPRAPNTGELFF
- | TRBJ1-1 | TRBV4-1 | - | TGCGCCAGCAGCCTTCCAATCCGAGGCACTGAAGCTTTCTTT | CASSLPIRGTEAFF
- | TRBJ2-7 | TRBV4-2 | - | TGTGCCAGCAGCCAAGTGTTAGGGCAGGGGATTACCTACGAGCAGTACTTC | CASSQVLGQGITYEQYF
- | TRBJ2-2 | TRBV6-4 | - | TGTGCCAGCAGTGAAAGGGAATCCACCGGGGAGCTGTTTTTT | CASSERESTGELFF
- | TRBJ2-2 | TRBV7-2 | - | TGTGCCAGCACCGCCGTGAAAATTTCGACCGGGGAGCTGTTTTTT | CASTAVKISTGELFF
few | TRBJ2-5 | TRBV6-1 | TRBD1 | TGTGCCAGCATCGGGACAGGGGGAGAGACCCAGTACTTC | CASIGTGGETQYF
- | TRBJ2-7 | TRBV9 | - | TGTGCCAGCAGCGTAGTAGGGAGCTCCTACGAGCAGTACTTC | CASSVVGSSYEQYF
- | TRBJ1-2 | TRBV25-1 | - | TGTGCCAGCAGTGAAGGGGTTGGGGGGCGCGACTATGGCTACACCTTC | CASSEGVGGRDYGYTF
many | TRBJ2-5 | TRBV5-1 | - | TGCGCCAGCAGCTTGTCTGGACAGAATCAAGAGACCCAGTACTTC | CASSLSGQNQETQYF
- | TRBJ2-1 | TRBV28 | - | TGTGCCAGCAGTCCCCCTCCCAGGGCTCGATCCTACAATGAGCAGTTCTTC | CASSPPPRARSYNEQFF
- | TRBJ1-3 | TRBV19 | TRBD1 | TGTGCCAGTAGCCGATTGACAGGGTATGAGGAGTCTGGAAACACCATATATTTT | CASSRLTGYEESGNTIYF
- | TRBJ2-1 | TRBV27 | - | TGTGCCAGCAGTCGACCCGGCTCCTACAATGAGCAGTTCTTC | CASSRPGSYNEQFF
many | TRBJ2-5 | TRBV7-9 | TRBD2 | TGTGCCAGCACCGCTAGCGGACAAGAGACCCAGTACTTC | CASTASGQETQYF
- | TRBJ2-7 | TRBV30 | TRBD1 | TGTGCCTGGGTAAACCCGGGACAGCCCCATACGGGGCAGTACTTC | CAWVNPGQPHTGQYF
- | TRBJ2-1 | TRBV6-4 | - | TGTGCCAGCAGTGACGCCCCCAGTCGGGGATACAATGAGCAGTTCTTC | CASSDAPSRGYNEQFF